These 8 T cell receptor beta chains originate from one sample sequenced in a study of T cells expressing NK-cell markers. TCRdb reprocessed the 5' RACE reads, with one entry per CDR3 protein and no DNA. The sample table sets out around 550,000 distinct CDR3 sequences. Sequencing input: blood T cells: a sorted CD56 or NKG2C T cell subset, CD4+ or CD8+ T cells, or bulk PBMC T cells (not recorded which). The receptors derive from a man between 18 and 35 years old in good health.

V usage is TRBV24-1 and J usage is TRBJ2-3; TCRdb names TRBD2, which stays unverified in the absence of DNA. The CDR3 has 16 residues. Germline lookup yields CDR1 KGHDR and CDR2 SFDVKD. This CDR3 reads CATSEPEAGGSDTQYF.

The V and J genes are TRBV27 and TRBJ1-6; TCRdb picks TRBD1, but there is no DNA to check that call. CDR3 size: 15 residues. CDR1 is MNHEY and CDR2 is SMNVEV in the germline V gene (reference sequence). CDR3 region: CASRPPGSTMSPLHF.

The chain has TRBV20-1 and TRBJ1-3. The CDR3 runs to 11 residues. The germline CDR1 and CDR2 sequences are DFQATT and SNEGSKA (reference sequence). CDR3 sequence reads: CSAPTGNTIYF.

J is TRBJ2-1 and V is TRBV12-3 or TRBV12-4; TCRdb outputs TRBD1, but without DNA this stays unchecked. The CDR3 extends over 15 amino acids. CDR3 sequence: CASSFRDPYTNEQFF.

The rearrangement uses TRBV12-3 or TRBV12-4 and TRBJ2-3. The CDR3 consists of 15 residues. CDR3 sequence reads: CASSLRIPGTDTQYF.

The rearrangement links TRBV12-3 or TRBV12-4 to TRBJ2-3. The CDR3 length is 13 residues. The CDR3 region is CASSRAGVNTQYF.

This sequence joins TRBV12-3 or TRBV12-4 and TRBJ2-3; the TCRdb D gene call, TRBD2, has no DNA to confirm it. This CDR3 is 16 amino acids long. The CDR3 spells CASIRGGRALTDTQYF.

CDR3 protein: CASSGTGDYTGELFF. V usage is TRBV5-1 and J usage is TRBJ2-2; the D call from TCRdb, TRBD1, cannot be confirmed without DNA. The CDR3 spans 15 residues. Germline V CDR1 and CDR2: SGHRS, YFSETQ. Complete variable domain (other parts from reference TRBV5-1 and TRBJ2-2): KAGVTQTPRYLIKTRGQQVTLSCSPISGHRSVSWYQQTPGQGLQFLFEYFSETQRNKGNFPGRFSGRQFSNSRSEMNVSTLELGDSALYLCASSGTGDYTGELFFGEGSRLTVL.